The 27 T cell receptor beta chains below were found in one sample sequenced in a study of CD8 T cells in ankylosing spondylitis. Via MiXCR, TCRdb re-called the 5' RACE reads, giving one row per CDR3 protein. The sample includes about 140,000 distinct CDR3 sequences, roughly 7.7% of them seen just once. The sequenced sample consisted of synovial fluid, either unsorted or a sorted T cell fraction (not recorded which). These receptors came from a male donor with ankylosing spondylitis.

The table lists this clonotype with many counts. The rearrangement links TRBV20-1 to TRBJ2-3, with TRBD1 identical over 10 bases. This CDR3 has 16 residues. Per germline, CDR1 DFQATT and CDR2 SNEGSKA (reference sequence). The V and J ends lost 5 bases and 2 bases, in that order; junction bases with no gene match: 10. The CDR3 DNA reads as TGCAGTGCTCCGGGACAGGGGAATAAGAACACAGATACGCAGTATTTT. This sequence encodes CSAPGQGNKNTDTQYF.

This clonotype has a count of ten or more. The chain uses TRBV5-1 and TRBJ2-3; the match to TRBD1 covers 7 bases. The junction had 16 bases not matched to a gene; V was cut back by 2 bases and J by 7 bases. There are 17 residues in the CDR3. The germline CDR1 and CDR2 sequences are SGHRS and YFSETQ. The CDR3 DNA follows: TGCGCCAGCAGCTTTTCACCCGGGACAGATCGCTCTTATACGCAGTATTTT. Its protein is CASSFSPGTDRSYTQYF.

This clonotype counts as large. The chain combines TRBV7-2 with TRBJ2-1, with no clear D. Germline loops: CDR1 SGHTA, CDR2 FQGNSA. The V end lost 4 bases, the J end lost 3 bases, and 10 bases lay between the germline ends. The CDR3 consists of 14 residues. DNA for the CDR3: TGTGCCAGCAGCTACTCCGTCCTCTACAATGAGCAGTTCTTC. It specifies CASSYSVLYNEQFF.

The rearrangement links TRBV29-1 to TRBJ1-1; D remains unclear. The CDR3 runs 14 residues. Trimming took off 1 base at V and 1 base at J, with 10 bases between the two ends. Germline loops: CDR1 SQVTM, CDR2 ANQGSEA. The DNA for the CDR3 is TGCAGCGTTGAAGGCGGACGGACGAACACTGAAGCTTTCTTT. Protein: CSVEGGRTNTEAFF.

This clonotype has a count of ten or more. The chain couples TRBV28 to TRBJ2-7; D is ambiguous. Germline V gives CDR1 MDHEN, CDR2 SYDVKM. This CDR3 region has 13 residues. The ends were cut back, 4 bases at V and 3 bases at J, with 10 bases in the middle. The CDR3 spells CASSYMDLYEQYF. The CDR3 bases are TGTGCCAGCAGTTACATGGACCTCTACGAGCAGTACTTC.

This clonotype occurred a few times. DNA for the CDR3: TGCAGTGCTAGTCCGGTGGTGGGCCTTTACGAGCAGTACTTC. Encoded protein: CSASPVVGLYEQYF. V is TRBV20-1 and J is TRBJ2-7; D not certain. Trimming took off 3 bases at V and 4 bases at J, with 16 bases between the two ends. CDR1 and CDR2 (germline): DFQATT, SNEGSKA (reference sequence). The CDR3 runs 14 residues.

This clonotype occurred a few times. V gene TRBV29-1 combines with J gene TRBJ2-5; perhaps TRBD1 as D (6 bases). Germline lookup yields CDR1 SQVTM and CDR2 ANQGSEA. V was clipped by 6 bases and J by 0 bases, with 11 bases between them. The CDR3 totals 13 residues. CDR3 sequence: CSVARTDQETQYF. CDR3 bases: TGCAGCGTCGCCCGGACAGACCAAGAGACCCAGTACTTC.

At least ten counts were recorded for this clonotype. The chain combines TRBV10-3 with TRBJ2-1, with 8 bases fitting TRBD1. The CDR3 is made up of 16 amino acids. In germline, CDR1 is ENHRY, CDR2 SYGVKD. The ends lost 3 bases at V and 7 bases at J; junction bases unmatched: 11. The CDR3 DNA reads as TGTGCCATCAGTGAAGGTAGACAGGGGAGAGGAAATGAGCAGTTCTTC. Its protein product is CAISEGRQGRGNEQFF.

This chain uses TRBV5-1 with TRBJ1-2; TRBD1 matches 9 bases. The CDR3 extends over 15 amino acids. Trimming at V came to 2 bases and at J to 3 bases, leaving 5 bases not matched to a gene. CDR1 and CDR2 from the germline V gene are SGHRS and YFSETQ. CDR3 coding DNA: TGCGCCAGCAGCTTCACAGGGGGCAATTACTATGGCTACACCTTC. It translates to CASSFTGGNYYGYTF.

V and J are TRBV6-1 and TRBJ1-1; TRBD1 matches 8 bases. This CDR3 has 16 amino acids. Germline loops: CDR1 MNHNS, CDR2 SASEGT. The V and J ends lost 5 bases and 0 bases, in that order; junction bases with no gene match: 8. This CDR3 reads CASSPRRGLMNTEAFF. The CDR3, as DNA: TGTGCCAGCAGTCCACGCAGGGGGCTCATGAACACTGAAGCTTTCTTT.

This clonotype was observed a handful of times. V gene TRBV20-1 combines with J gene TRBJ2-5, with a tentative D call TRBD2 (7 bases). Trimming took 3 bases from V and 7 from J, leaving 18 bases between them. Germline-derived CDR1 and CDR2 are DFQATT and SNEGSKA (reference sequence). CDR3 length equals 14 residues. As DNA, the CDR3 is TGCAGTGCTAGCGGGGGGCTGCTTTCAGGGACCCAGTACTTC. This encodes CSASGGLLSGTQYF.

This clonotype has a handful of counts. The chain couples TRBV20-1 to TRBJ2-2; the match to TRBD2 covers 9 bases. Germline CDR1 is DFQATT and CDR2 is SNEGSKA (reference sequence). V gave up 6 bases and J gave up 5 bases; unmatched junction bases: 7. This CDR3 comprises 14 residues. CDR3 DNA: TGCAGTGCGTTAGCGGGAGATGTAACCGGGGAGCTGTTTTTT. Its protein product is CSALAGDVTGELFF.

CDR3 residues: CSATSPGKLFF. CDR3 DNA: TGCAGTGCCACTTCGCCGGGGAAACTGTTTTTT. This chain links TRBV20-1 with TRBJ1-4; no definite D call. In germline, CDR1 is DFQATT, CDR2 SNEGSKA (reference sequence). The V end was cut by 6 bases, the J end by 11 bases, with 13 bases between. The CDR3 consists of 11 residues.

The chain uses TRBV6-1 and TRBJ1-1; 7 nucleotides line up with TRBD1. J lost 10 bases, V lost 6 bases, and 8 bases had no gene match. Germline V gene data show CDR1 as MNHNS and CDR2 as SASEGT. The CDR3 extends over 12 amino acids. CDR3 bases: TGTGCCAGCAGCCTGGACAGGATGCGAGCTTTCTTT. Encoded protein: CASSLDRMRAFF.

This clonotype came up many times. Here the CDR3 reads CSAGRGSGNTIYF. Here the CDR3 DNA reads TGCAGCGCCGGCAGGGGATCAGGAAACACCATATATTTT. This sequence joins TRBV29-1 and TRBJ1-3, with D possibly matching TRBD1 (6 bases). Germline assignment: CDR1 SQVTM and CDR2 ANQGSEA. The CDR3 is 13 residues long. Trimming took off 7 bases at V and 4 bases at J, with 14 bases between the two ends.

This clonotype was recorded many times. The chain links TRBV28 to TRBJ2-5; D is ambiguous. CDR1 and CDR2 from the germline V gene are MDHEN and SYDVKM. CDR3 length: 17 residues. V gave up 5 bases and J gave up 4 bases, with 23 bases separating them. The CDR3 region is CASSPIPLSQVGETQYF. As DNA, the CDR3 is TGTGCCAGCAGTCCAATACCTCTTTCCCAAGTGGGAGAGACCCAGTACTTC.

This chain joins TRBV10-2 and TRBJ2-1; the D call may be TRBD1 or TRBD2 (5 bases each). The CDR3 sequence is 15 residues long. V lost 4 bases and J 0 bases, leaving 10 bases between the germline ends. Germline values: CDR1 WSHSY, CDR2 SAAADI. The CDR3 loop reads CASSGGSSSYNEQFF. Here the CDR3 DNA reads TGCGCCAGCAGTGGGGGGTCCAGCTCCTACAATGAGCAGTTCTTC.

This clonotype was detected a few times. This sequence joins TRBV6-2 or TRBV6-3 and TRBJ2-1; D is possibly TRBD2 (6 bases). Trimming took off 4 bases at V and 5 bases at J, with 15 bases between the two ends. There are 15 residues in the CDR3. Per the germline V gene, CDR1 is MNHEY and CDR2 is SVGEGT. CDR3 bases: TGTGCCAGCAGTTCCACCCTGGCGGGGCACAATGAGCAGTTCTTC. Amino acid sequence: CASSSTLAGHNEQFF.

This clonotype was detected only a few times. The genes are TRBV11-2 and TRBJ2-4, with TRBD2 matching 8 bases. CDR1 is SGHAT, CDR2 FQNNGV, per germline. Trimming took 0 bases from V and 8 from J; bases not matched to a gene: 3. This CDR3 spans 14 amino acids. In nucleotides, the CDR3 is TGTGCCAGCAGCTTAGATCCGGGGGGGGACATTCAGTACTTC. Residues: CASSLDPGGDIQYF.

This clonotype occurred many times. The chain joins TRBV6-1 to TRBJ2-2, with 11 bases aligning to TRBD1. Germline CDR1 MNHNS, CDR2 SASEGT. The CDR3 is made up of 14 amino acids. J gave up 4 bases and V 6 bases, and 1 base lay outside the gene matches. This CDR3 is CASSGQGATGELFF. The CDR3, as DNA: TGTGCCAGCAGCGGACAGGGGGCCACCGGGGAGCTGTTTTTT.

Ten or more counts support this clonotype. The chain joins TRBV7-2 to TRBJ1-2; D ambiguous. V lost 1 base, J lost 0 bases, and 12 bases lay in between. CDR3 length equals 16 residues. CDR1 SGHTA and CDR2 FQGNSA come from the germline V gene. Written as DNA, the CDR3 is TGTGCCAGCAGCTTAGACCCCGGGCTTGCTAACTATGGCTACACCTTC. Amino acid sequence: CASSLDPGLANYGYTF.

At least ten counts were recorded for this clonotype. The V call is TRBV5-1, the J call TRBJ2-3; 12 nucleotides line up with TRBD2. Germline V CDR1 and CDR2: SGHRS, YFSETQ. The V and J ends lost 5 bases and 1 base, in that order; junction bases with no gene match: 8. The CDR3 has 17 residues. The CDR3 DNA reads as TGCGCCAGCAGTCGTCGACTAGCGGGAGCGCGCACAGATACGCAGTATTTT. Encoded protein: CASSRRLAGARTDTQYF.

V and J are TRBV6-5 and TRBJ2-7, with no clear D. V lost 3 bases and J lost 10, with 10 bases in between. The CDR3 loop spans 11 amino acids. In germline, CDR1 is MNHEY, CDR2 SVGAGI. The CDR3 reads CASSYVGHQYF. CDR3 nucleotide sequence: TGTGCCAGCAGTTATGTAGGGCATCAGTACTTC.

There are many counts of this clonotype. This sequence joins TRBV5-1 and TRBJ2-5; D is possibly TRBD1 (6 bases). The CDR3 extends over 14 amino acids. V was cut by 4 bases and J by 3 bases, with 13 bases left in between. CDR1 SGHRS and CDR2 YFSETQ come from the germline V gene. The CDR3 DNA sequence: TGCGCCAGCAGCCCCGGACAGATCGAAGAGACCCAGTACTTC. It translates to CASSPGQIEETQYF.

The sample holds many counts of this clonotype. The chain has TRBV28 and TRBJ1-2; D is unclear. The germline V and J ends were trimmed by 5 bases and 7 bases, with 11 bases remaining between them. This CDR3 region has 12 residues. Germline loops: CDR1 MDHEN, CDR2 SYDVKM. CDR3 DNA sequence: TGTGCCAGCAGTGAGCGGACTCGTGGCTACACCTTC. Translating it yields CASSERTRGYTF.

This clonotype was picked up many times. V usage is TRBV2 and J usage is TRBJ2-2; D is perhaps TRBD2 (5 bases). The CDR3 runs to 16 residues. Germline lookup yields CDR1 SNHLY and CDR2 FYNNEI. Trimming took 4 bases from V and 6 from J, leaving 18 bases between them. In nucleotides, the CDR3 is TGTGCCAGCAGTGCCTGGGCCGGGATAAGGGCCGGGGAGCTGTTTTTT. Encoded protein: CASSAWAGIRAGELFF.

This clonotype was picked up many times. The chain is built from TRBV5-1 and TRBJ2-7, with D unresolved. The CDR3 runs to 14 residues. Germline V gene data show CDR1 as SGHRS and CDR2 as YFSETQ. V was cut by 0 bases and J by 0 bases, with 7 bases left in between. Here the CDR3 reads CASSLGGFSYEQYF. The CDR3 DNA reads as TGCGCCAGCAGCTTGGGGGGTTTCTCCTACGAGCAGTACTTC.